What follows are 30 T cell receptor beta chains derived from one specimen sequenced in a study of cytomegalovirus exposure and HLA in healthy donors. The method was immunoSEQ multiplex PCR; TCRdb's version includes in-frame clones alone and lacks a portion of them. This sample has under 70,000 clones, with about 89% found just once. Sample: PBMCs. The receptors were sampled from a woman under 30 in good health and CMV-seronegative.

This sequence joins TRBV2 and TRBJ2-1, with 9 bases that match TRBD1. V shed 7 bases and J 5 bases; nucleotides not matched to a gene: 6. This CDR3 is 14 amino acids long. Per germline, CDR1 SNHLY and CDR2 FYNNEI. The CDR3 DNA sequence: TGTGCCAGCAAAACCGGGACAGGGAACAATGAGCAGTTCTTC. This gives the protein CASKTGTGNNEQFF.

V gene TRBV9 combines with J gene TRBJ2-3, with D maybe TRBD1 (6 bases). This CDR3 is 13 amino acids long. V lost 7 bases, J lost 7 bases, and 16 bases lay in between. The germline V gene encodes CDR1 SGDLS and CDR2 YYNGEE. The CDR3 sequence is CASGAQGWHTQYF. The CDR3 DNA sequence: TGTGCCAGCGGGGCCCAGGGGTGGCATACGCAGTATTTT. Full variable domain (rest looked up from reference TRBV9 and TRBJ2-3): DSGVTQTPKHLITATGQRVTLRCSPRSGDLSVYWYQQSLDQGLQFLIQYYNGEERAKGNILERFSAQQFPDLHSELNLSSLELGDSALYFCASGAQGWHTQYFGPGTRLTVL.

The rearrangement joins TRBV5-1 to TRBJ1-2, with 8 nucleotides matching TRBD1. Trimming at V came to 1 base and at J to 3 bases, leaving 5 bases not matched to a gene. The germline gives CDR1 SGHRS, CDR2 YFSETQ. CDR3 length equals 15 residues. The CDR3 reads CASSLLSGGYYGYTF. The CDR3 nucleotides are TGCGCCAGCAGCTTGTTGTCAGGGGGCTACTATGGCTACACCTTC.

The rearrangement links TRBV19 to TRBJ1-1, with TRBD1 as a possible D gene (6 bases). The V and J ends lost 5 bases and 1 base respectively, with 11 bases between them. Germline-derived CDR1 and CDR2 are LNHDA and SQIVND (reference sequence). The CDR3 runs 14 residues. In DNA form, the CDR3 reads TGTGCCAGTAGTTTACAGGGTCCGAACACTGAAGCTTTCTTT. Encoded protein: CASSLQGPNTEAFF.

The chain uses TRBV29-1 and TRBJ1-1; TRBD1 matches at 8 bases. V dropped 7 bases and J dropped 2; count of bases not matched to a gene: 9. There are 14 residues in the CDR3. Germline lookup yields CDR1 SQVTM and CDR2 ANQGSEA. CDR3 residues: CSATPGQDNTEAFF. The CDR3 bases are TGCAGCGCAACACCGGGACAGGACAACACTGAAGCTTTCTTT.

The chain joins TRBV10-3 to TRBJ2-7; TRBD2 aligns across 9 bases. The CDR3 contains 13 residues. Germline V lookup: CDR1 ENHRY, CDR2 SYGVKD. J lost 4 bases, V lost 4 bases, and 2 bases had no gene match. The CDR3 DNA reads TGTGCCATCAGTGGTCTAGCGGGGTACGAGCAGTACTTC. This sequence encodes CAISGLAGYEQYF.

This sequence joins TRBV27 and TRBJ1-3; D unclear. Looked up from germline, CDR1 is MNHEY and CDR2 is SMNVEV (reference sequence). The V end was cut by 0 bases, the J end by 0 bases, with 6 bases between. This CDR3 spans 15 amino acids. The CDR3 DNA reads TGTGCCAGCAGTTTATCAGCGTACTCTGGAAACACCATATATTTT. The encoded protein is CASSLSAYSGNTIYF.

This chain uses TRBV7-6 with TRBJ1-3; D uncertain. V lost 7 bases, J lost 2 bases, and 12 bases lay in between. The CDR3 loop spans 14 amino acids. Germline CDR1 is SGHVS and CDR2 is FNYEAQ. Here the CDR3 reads CASTASTTGNTIYF. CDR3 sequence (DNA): TGTGCCAGCACCGCTTCTACGACTGGAAACACCATATATTTT. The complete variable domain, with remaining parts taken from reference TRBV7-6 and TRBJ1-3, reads GAGVSQSPRYKVTKRGQDVALRCDPISGHVSLYWYRQALGQGPEFLTYFNYEAQQDKSGLPNDRFSAERPEGSISTLTIQRTEQRDSAMYRCASTASTTGNTIYFGEGSWLTVV.

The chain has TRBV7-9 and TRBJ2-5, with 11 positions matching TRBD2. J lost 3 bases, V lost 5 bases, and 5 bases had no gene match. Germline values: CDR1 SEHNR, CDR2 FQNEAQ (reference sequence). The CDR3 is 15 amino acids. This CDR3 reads CASSTGTSGEETQYF. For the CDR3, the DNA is TGTGCCAGCAGCACTGGGACTAGCGGAGAAGAGACCCAGTACTTC.

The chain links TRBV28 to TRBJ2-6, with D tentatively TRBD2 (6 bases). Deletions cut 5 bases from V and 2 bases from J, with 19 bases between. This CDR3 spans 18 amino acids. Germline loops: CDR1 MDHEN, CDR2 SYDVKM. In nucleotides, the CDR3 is TGTGCCAGCAGTCTCAACAGGTGGGGGGTGGCTGGGGCCAACGTCCTGACTTTC. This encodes CASSLNRWGVAGANVLTF.

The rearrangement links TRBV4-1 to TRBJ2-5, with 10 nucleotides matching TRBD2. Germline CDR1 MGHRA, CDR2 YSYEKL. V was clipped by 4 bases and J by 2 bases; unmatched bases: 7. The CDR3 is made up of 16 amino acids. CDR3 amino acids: CASSPQSLAGQETQYF. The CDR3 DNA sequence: TGCGCCAGCAGCCCCCAATCACTAGCGGGGCAAGAGACCCAGTACTTC.

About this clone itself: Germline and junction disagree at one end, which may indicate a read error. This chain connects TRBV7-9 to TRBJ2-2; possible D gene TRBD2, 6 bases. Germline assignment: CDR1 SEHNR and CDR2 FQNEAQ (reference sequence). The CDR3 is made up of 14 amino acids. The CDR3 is CASSLATLTGELFF. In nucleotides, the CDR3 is TGTGCCAGCAGCCTAGCGACTCTTACTGGGGAGCTGTTTTTT. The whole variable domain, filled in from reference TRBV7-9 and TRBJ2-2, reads DTGVSQNPRHKITKRGQNVTFRCDPISEHNRLYWYRQTLGQGPEFLTYFQNEAQLEKSRLLSDRFSAERPKGSFSTLEIQRTEQGDSAMYLCASSLATLTGELFFGEGSRLTVL.

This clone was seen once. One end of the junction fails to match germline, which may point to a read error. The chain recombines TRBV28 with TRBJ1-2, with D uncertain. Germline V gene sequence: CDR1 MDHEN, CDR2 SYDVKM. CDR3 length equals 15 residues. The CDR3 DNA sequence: TGTGCCAGCATTTTATCCCCACCGGGAGAAAGCGGCTACACCTTC. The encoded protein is CASILSPPGESGYTF.

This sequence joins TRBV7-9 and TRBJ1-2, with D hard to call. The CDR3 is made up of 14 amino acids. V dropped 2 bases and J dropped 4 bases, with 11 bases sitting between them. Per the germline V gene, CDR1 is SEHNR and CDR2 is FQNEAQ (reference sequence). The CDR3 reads CASSLTDRGYGYTF. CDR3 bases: TGTGCCAGCAGCTTAACAGACCGGGGCTATGGCTACACCTTC.

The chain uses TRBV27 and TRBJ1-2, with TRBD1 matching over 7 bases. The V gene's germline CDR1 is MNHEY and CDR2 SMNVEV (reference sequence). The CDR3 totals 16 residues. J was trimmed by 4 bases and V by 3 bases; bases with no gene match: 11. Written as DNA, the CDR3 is TGTGCCAGCAGTTTCGGGACAGACGCAGGCCGCTATGGCTACACCTTC. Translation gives CASSFGTDAGRYGYTF.

CDR3 region: CASSLKGGSYNEQFF. For the CDR3, the DNA is TGTGCCAGCAGCTTAAAAGGCGGCTCCTACAATGAGCAGTTCTTC. The chain carries TRBV7-3 and TRBJ2-1; no clear D. CDR1 is SGHTA, CDR2 FQGTGA, per germline. The ends were cut back, 1 base at V and 0 bases at J, with 7 bases in the middle. The CDR3 runs 15 residues.

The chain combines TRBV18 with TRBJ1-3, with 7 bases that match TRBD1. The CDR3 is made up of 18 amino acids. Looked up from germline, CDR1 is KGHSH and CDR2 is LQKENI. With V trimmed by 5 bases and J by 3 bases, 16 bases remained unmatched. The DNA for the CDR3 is TGTGCCAGCTCATCCATTTCGGACAGGAAAACTGGTGGAAACACCATATATTTT. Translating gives CASSSISDRKTGGNTIYF.

CDR3 in amino acids: CASSDANRGNAEAFF. In DNA, the CDR3 is TGTGCCAGTAGTGACGCGAACAGGGGTAACGCTGAAGCTTTCTTT. The rearrangement joins TRBV19 to TRBJ1-1; 7 bases align to TRBD1. J lost 6 bases, V lost 5 bases, and 12 bases had no gene match. This CDR3 contains 15 residues. Germline V CDR1 and CDR2: LNHDA, SQIVND (reference sequence). Full variable domain (rest looked up from reference TRBV19 and TRBJ1-1): DGGITQSPKYLFRKEGQNVTLSCEQNLNHDAMYWYRQDPGQGLRLIYYSQIVNDFQKGDIAEGYSVSREKKESFPLTVTSAQKNPTAFYLCASSDANRGNAEAFFGQGTRLTVV.

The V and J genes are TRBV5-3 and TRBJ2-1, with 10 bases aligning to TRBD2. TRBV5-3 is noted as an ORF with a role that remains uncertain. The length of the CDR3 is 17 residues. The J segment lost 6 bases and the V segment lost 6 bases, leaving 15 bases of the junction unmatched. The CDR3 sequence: CARILAGGFVSSNEQFF. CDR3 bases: TGTGCCAGAATTTTAGCGGGAGGCTTCGTTAGTAGCAATGAGCAGTTCTTC.

DNA of the CDR3: TGCGCCAGCAGCCAGGGGGCGGGTGAAGCTTTCTTT. Translating gives CASSQGAGEAFF. The chain couples TRBV5-1 to TRBJ1-1; 8 nucleotides match TRBD1. The CDR3 is 12 amino acids. With V trimmed by 4 bases and J by 7 bases, 3 bases remained unmatched. The germline gives CDR1 SGHRS, CDR2 YFSETQ.

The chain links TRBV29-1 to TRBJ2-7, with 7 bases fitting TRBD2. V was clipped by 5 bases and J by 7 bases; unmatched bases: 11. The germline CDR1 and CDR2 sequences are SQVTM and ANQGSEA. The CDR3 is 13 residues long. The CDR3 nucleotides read TGCAGCGTTTTTCCAGCGGGGAGAGAAGAGCAGTACTTC. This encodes CSVFPAGREEQYF.

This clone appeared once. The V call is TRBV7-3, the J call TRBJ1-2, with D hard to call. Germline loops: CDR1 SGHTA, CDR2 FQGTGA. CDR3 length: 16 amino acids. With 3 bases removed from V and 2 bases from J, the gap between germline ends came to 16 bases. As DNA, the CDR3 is TGTGCCAGCAGCTTTCGAGTTGTGGGCACGAACTATGGCTACACCTTC. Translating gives CASSFRVVGTNYGYTF.

Here the CDR3 reads CASSLFRGGTYEQYF. DNA for the CDR3: TGTGCCAGCAGCTTATTCCGGGGGGGGACCTACGAGCAGTACTTC. The rearrangement links TRBV13 to TRBJ2-7, with 8 bases fitting TRBD2. The trim removed 2 bases at V and 2 bases at J, leaving 5 bases unmatched. The CDR3 runs to 15 residues. Germline CDR1 PRHDT, CDR2 FYEKMQ (reference sequence).

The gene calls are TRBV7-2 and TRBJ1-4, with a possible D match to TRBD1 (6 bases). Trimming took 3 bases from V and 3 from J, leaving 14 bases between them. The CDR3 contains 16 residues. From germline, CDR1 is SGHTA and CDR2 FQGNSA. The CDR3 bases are TGTGCCAGCAGCTTTAGTAGCAGGGGTTCTAATGAAAAACTGTTTTTT. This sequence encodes CASSFSSRGSNEKLFF.

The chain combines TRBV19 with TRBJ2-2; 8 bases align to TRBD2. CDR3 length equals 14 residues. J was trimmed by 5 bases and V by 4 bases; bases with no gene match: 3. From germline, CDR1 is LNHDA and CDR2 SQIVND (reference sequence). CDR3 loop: CASSTGGLTGELFF. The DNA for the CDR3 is TGTGCCAGTAGTACGGGAGGGCTAACCGGGGAGCTGTTTTTT.

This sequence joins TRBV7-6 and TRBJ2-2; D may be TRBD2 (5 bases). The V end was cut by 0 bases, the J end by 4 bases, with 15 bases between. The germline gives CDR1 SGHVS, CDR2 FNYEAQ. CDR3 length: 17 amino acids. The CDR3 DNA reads TGTGCCAGCAGCTTAGCTATGTGGGAGAGGAGCACCGGGGAGCTGTTTTTT. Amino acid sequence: CASSLAMWERSTGELFF.

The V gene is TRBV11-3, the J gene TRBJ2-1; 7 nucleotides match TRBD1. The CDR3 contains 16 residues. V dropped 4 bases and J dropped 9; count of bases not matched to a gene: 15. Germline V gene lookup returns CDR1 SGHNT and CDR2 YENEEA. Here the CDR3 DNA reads TGTGCCAGCAGCTCCTACAGGGGCGGTAGAGGTGGTGAGCAGTTCTTC. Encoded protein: CASSSYRGGRGGEQFF.

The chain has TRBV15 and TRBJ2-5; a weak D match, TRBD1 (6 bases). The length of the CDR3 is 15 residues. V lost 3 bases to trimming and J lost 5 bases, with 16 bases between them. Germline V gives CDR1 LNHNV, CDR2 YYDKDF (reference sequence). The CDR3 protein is CATSSLYGDTETQYF. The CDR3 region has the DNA TGTGCCACCAGCAGCTTATATGGGGACACGGAGACCCAGTACTTC.

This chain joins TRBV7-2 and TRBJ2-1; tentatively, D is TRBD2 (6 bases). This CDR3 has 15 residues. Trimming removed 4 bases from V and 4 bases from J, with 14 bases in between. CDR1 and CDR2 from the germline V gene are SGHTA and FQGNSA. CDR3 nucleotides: TGTGCCAGCAGCTCTCATGCGGGACCATACAATGAGCAGTTCTTC. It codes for CASSSHAGPYNEQFF.

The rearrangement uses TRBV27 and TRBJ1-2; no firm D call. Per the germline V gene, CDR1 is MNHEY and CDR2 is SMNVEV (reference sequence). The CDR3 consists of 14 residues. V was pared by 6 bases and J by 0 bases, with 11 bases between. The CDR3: CASSAGAANYGYTF. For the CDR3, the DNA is TGTGCCAGCAGCGCAGGTGCCGCTAACTATGGCTACACCTTC.